The subject of this entry is one TCR beta chain. The target antigen is unknown. The CDR3 runs to 15 residues. Germline V gene data show CDR1 as MNHEY and CDR2 as SMNVEV (reference sequence). V lost 9 bases, J lost 2 bases, and 18 bases lay in between. Where three donor pairs were concerned, the unstimulated naive, memory, effector memory and TEMRA subsets underwent sequencing. Assay used: immunoSEQ multiplex PCR; TCRdb lists only in-frame clones, some missing. Of some 64,000 clones in the sample, roughly 85% were seen once. This record comes from a study of siplizumab effects on memory and regulatory T cells. Study results and caveats: Proliferating Tregs taken from siplizumab cultures were not shown to have a confirmed suppressive function.

This clonotype was obtained from a human donor in good health. V usage is TRBV27 and J usage is TRBJ2-3, with D perhaps matching TRBD1 (7 bases). Sequencing was performed on memory CD4+ T cells sorted from blood. This CDR3 is CARKQGRGTTDTQYF. The CDR3 DNA reads TGTGCCAGGAAACAGGGGCGGGGAACCACAGATACGCAGTATTTT.